This TCR beta chain was profiled in a study of chemoradiotherapy in HPV16-positive cancers. Turning to the study itself: Candidate HPV-specific clones and shared TCR motifs came from two HPV16-positive patients.

This clone was detected once. Data came from immunoSEQ multiplex PCR; TCRdb stores just in-frame clones and leaves some out. The sample records approximately 12,000 clones, around 87% being singletons. This CDR3 region has 18 residues. The V and J ends lost 3 bases and 1 base, in that order; junction bases with no gene match: 8. The germline V gene has CDR1 SGHNT and CDR2 YYREEE (reference sequence). Collection of the sample occurred from a patient who underwent chemoradiotherapy. This receptor was identified in a human donor with HPV-associated anogenital cancer. The chain uses TRBV5-4 and TRBJ2-5; TRBD2 matches 14 bases. CDR3 DNA: TGTGCCAGCAGCTCCGGACTAGCGGGAGGCAGGGCCCAAGAGACCCAGTACTTC. This sequence encodes CASSSGLAGGRAQETQYF.